This TCR beta chain was recovered during a study of regulatory T cells in long-lasting Graves disease. CDR3 length: 13 residues. Trimming took 4 bases from V and 7 from J, leaving 11 bases between them. The germline gives CDR1 SNHLY, CDR2 FYNNEI. This clonotype appeared many times. The TCR beta library used iRepertoire HTBI primers with Arm-PCR amplification of CDR3. One entry per CDR3 protein results from TCRdb running MiXCR on the multiplex PCR reads. The repertoire includes some 600,000 distinct CDR3 sequences, 16% of them detected once, and about 12% sits in the top ten. Specified time point: newly diagnosed GD, antithyroid drugs for less than 3 months. RNA extracted from PBMCs served as the sequencing template. Criteria from the American Thyroid Association guidelines were applied to diagnose Graves' disease. The sample was also linked to a second study, of T cells in Graves' hyperthyroidism and ophthalmopathy. That work states: Every diagnosis used clinical symptoms, serum thyroxine and TRAb, thyroid ultrasound and orbital computed tomography. TCR CDR3 regions were first amplified by RT-PCR with HTBI primers.

The sequence derives from a man between 18 and 29 years old with Graves disease. This material consisted of peripheral blood mononuclear cells (PBMCs), taken at new diagnosis, from a patient treated with antithyroid drugs. This chain joins TRBV2 and TRBJ1-5; maybe TRBD1 (5 bases). The chain's CDR3 is CASSAEGLQPQHF. The CDR3 DNA sequence: TGTGCCAGCAGTGCCGAGGGGCTGCAGCCCCAGCATTTT.